This passage covers 19 T cell receptor beta chains from one sample sequenced in a study of cytomegalovirus exposure and HLA in healthy donors. Primers included in the PCR were 60 Vbeta and 13 Jbeta primers. Repertoires were generated with immunoSEQ multiplex PCR, while TCRdb's copy carries only in-frame clones and drops some. Counted here are 150,000 to 200,000 clones, approximately 80% occurring once; the ten biggest clones make up 2% to 2.5%. The sample comprised PBMCs. These receptors came from a man aged 55 to 70 in good health and CMV-seronegative.

V usage is TRBV5-1 and J usage is TRBJ1-2; 7 positions match TRBD1. Germline CDR1 SGHRS, CDR2 YFSETQ. This CDR3 comprises 15 residues. Germline trimming cut 4 bases from V and 4 bases from J; bases unmatched to any gene: 10. The CDR3 is CASSADRQGFYGYTF. In DNA form, the CDR3 reads TGCGCCAGCAGCGCGGACCGACAGGGCTTCTATGGCTACACCTTC.

The V and J genes are TRBV5-1 and TRBJ1-2; D is possibly TRBD1 (5 bases). Trimming pared 2 bases from V and 0 bases from J, leaving 8 bases between. The V gene's germline CDR1 is SGHRS and CDR2 YFSETQ. The CDR3 sequence is 14 residues long. The CDR3 nucleotides read TGCGCCAGCAGCTTCGACAGAACTAACTATGGCTACACCTTC. Its protein product is CASSFDRTNYGYTF. The full variable domain, rest sourced from reference TRBV5-1 and TRBJ1-2, is KAGVTQTPRYLIKTRGQQVTLSCSPISGHRSVSWYQQTPGQGLQFLFEYFSETQRNKGNFPGRFSGRQFSNSRSEMNVSTLELGDSALYLCASSFDRTNYGYTFGSGTRLTVV.

CDR3 sequence reads: CASSEDRSGQVPYEQYF. CDR3 nucleotides: TGTGCCAGCAGTGAAGACCGCAGCGGGCAGGTGCCCTACGAGCAGTACTTC. The chain employs TRBV6-1 and TRBJ2-7, with a weak D call TRBD2 (6 bases). The germline V and J ends were trimmed by 1 base and 2 bases, with 18 bases remaining between them. CDR3 length: 17 residues. Germline V gene data show CDR1 as MNHNS and CDR2 as SASEGT.

DNA of the CDR3: TGTGCCTGGAGGCCCCTAGCGGGAGCTCACGAGCAGTACTTC. Amino acid sequence: CAWRPLAGAHEQYF. The rearrangement joins TRBV30 to TRBJ2-7; 10 bases line up with TRBD2. J gave up 5 bases and V 3 bases, and 7 bases lay outside the gene matches. The CDR3 is 14 amino acids. Germline V CDR1 and CDR2: GTSNPN, SVGIG (reference sequence).

V and J are TRBV6-5 and TRBJ2-4; D is possibly TRBD1 (7 bases). Per germline, CDR1 MNHEY and CDR2 SVGAGI. The CDR3 spans 14 residues. V was trimmed by 8 bases and J by 1 base, leaving 12 bases between them. The CDR3 bases are TGTGCCAGCGGAGGGGGCTTGGCCAAAAACATTCAGTACTTC. Amino acid sequence: CASGGGLAKNIQYF.

This clone was found a few times. The gene calls are TRBV18 and TRBJ1-1; TRBD1 agrees at 7 bases. V lost 4 bases and J lost 5; bases outside the gene matches: 7. Looked up from germline, CDR1 is KGHSH and CDR2 is LQKENI. The CDR3 extends over 14 amino acids. The chain's CDR3 is CASSLKQGRTEAFF. The CDR3 DNA reads as TGTGCCAGCTCACTGAAACAGGGGAGGACTGAAGCTTTCTTT.

The V gene is TRBV6-1, the J gene TRBJ2-3, with a tentative D call TRBD2 (5 bases). Germline CDR1 is MNHNS and CDR2 is SASEGT. V was trimmed by 4 bases and J by 6 bases, leaving 11 bases between them. The CDR3 spans 13 residues. The CDR3 is CASSGPGLDTQYF. The CDR3 bases are TGTGCCAGCAGTGGGCCTGGACTCGATACGCAGTATTTT.

The gene calls are TRBV5-6 and TRBJ2-7, with D unresolved. The CDR3 length is 14 residues. Germline V gene data show CDR1 as SGHDT and CDR2 as YYEEEE. Trimming cost V 2 bases and J 0 bases, with 9 bases left between them. The CDR3: CASSFAQNSYEQYF. The CDR3 DNA is TGTGCCAGCAGCTTTGCACAGAACTCCTACGAGCAGTACTTC. Full variable domain (missing parts from reference TRBV5-6 and TRBJ2-7): DAGVTQSPTHLIKTRGQQVTLRCSPKSGHDTVSWYQQALGQGPQFIFQYYEEEERQRGNFPDRFSGHQFPNYSSELNVNALLLGDSALYLCASSFAQNSYEQYFGPGTRLTVT.

The genes are TRBV6-5 and TRBJ2-7; D is perhaps TRBD1 (6 bases). CDR1 is MNHEY, CDR2 SVGAGI, per germline. The V end was cut by 7 bases, the J end by 10 bases, with 14 bases between. CDR3 length equals 11 residues. The CDR3 DNA reads TGTGCCAGCACCGAAAACAGGGTCCAGTACTTC. It encodes CASTENRVQYF.

The V and J genes are TRBV6-6 and TRBJ1-1; possibly TRBD1 for D (5 bases). CDR1 MNHNY and CDR2 SVGAGI come from the germline V gene (reference sequence). Trimming pared 0 bases from V and 4 bases from J, leaving 12 bases between. The CDR3 totals 15 residues. The CDR3 DNA reads as TGTGCCAGCAGTTACTCGGGGGGGGAGGGCACTGAAGCTTTCTTT. This gives the protein CASSYSGGEGTEAFF.

The chain joins TRBV25-1 to TRBJ2-1; 8 nucleotides align to TRBD2. Trimming took 5 bases from V and 9 from J; bases not matched to a gene: 9. CDR3 length: 14 amino acids. Germline CDR1 MGHDK, CDR2 SYGVNS. CDR3 region: CASSTAGGPCEQFF. DNA of the CDR3: TGTGCCAGCAGTACCGCGGGAGGCCCCTGTGAGCAGTTCTTC.

This clone has a single count. The chain is built from TRBV18 and TRBJ2-3, with D hard to call. The length of the CDR3 is 11 residues. V was cut by 3 bases and J by 4 bases, with 2 bases left in between. Germline CDR1 and CDR2: KGHSH and LQKENI. The CDR3 sequence is CASSPSDTQYF. The CDR3 nucleotides are TGTGCCAGCTCACCCTCAGATACGCAGTATTTT. Drawing the rest from reference TRBV18 and TRBJ2-3, the complete variable domain is NAGVMQNPRHLVRRRGQEARLRCSPMKGHSHVYWYRQLPEEGLKFMVYLQKENIIDESGMPKERFSAEFPKEGPSILRIQQVVRGDSAAYFCASSPSDTQYFGPGTRLTVL.

The V call is TRBV28, the J call TRBJ2-3; TRBD2 agrees at 9 bases. CDR1 is MDHEN and CDR2 is SYDVKM in the germline V gene. J gave up 2 bases and V 7 bases, and 19 bases lay outside the gene matches. The CDR3 totals 19 residues. Here the CDR3 reads CASTGGTALAGVSTDTQYF. The DNA for the CDR3 is TGTGCCAGCACCGGCGGGACGGCATTAGCGGGAGTTTCCACAGATACGCAGTATTTT.

The chain uses TRBV5-1 and TRBJ1-1, with D possibly matching TRBD1 (5 bases). Germline V CDR1 and CDR2: SGHRS, YFSETQ. CDR3 size: 15 residues. V shed 0 bases and J shed 3 bases, with 12 bases lying between them. This chain's CDR3 is CASSLVTAGDTEAFF. The CDR3 DNA reads as TGCGCCAGCAGCTTGGTTACAGCGGGGGACACTGAAGCTTTCTTT.

This chain's CDR3 is CASSTRSGTGNEKLFF. CDR3 in DNA: TGTGCCAGCAGCACACGCTCCGGGACAGGGAACGAAAAACTGTTTTTT. The rearrangement uses TRBV11-2 and TRBJ1-4; 9 nucleotides align to TRBD1. The CDR3 sequence is 16 residues long. Trimming at V came to 5 bases and at J to 8 bases, leaving 12 bases not matched to a gene. The germline V gene has CDR1 SGHAT and CDR2 FQNNGV.

The chain joins TRBV19 to TRBJ1-2; TRBD1 agrees at 8 bases. The ends lost 3 bases at V and 7 bases at J; junction bases unmatched: 7. The CDR3 length is 14 residues. In germline, CDR1 is LNHDA, CDR2 SQIVND (reference sequence). The CDR3 region has the DNA TGTGCCAGTAGTATGGGACAGGACTCCCTTGGCTACACCTTC. This gives the protein CASSMGQDSLGYTF.

V and J are TRBV5-4 and TRBJ2-5, with TRBD1 identical over 7 bases. This CDR3 is 16 amino acids long. V shed 4 bases, J shed 3 bases, and the junction held 12 bases outside the gene matches. Germline CDR1 is SGHNT and CDR2 is YYREEE (reference sequence). CDR3 loop: CASSQYAGTGEETQYF. The CDR3 region has the DNA TGTGCCAGCAGCCAATACGCGGGCACAGGGGAAGAGACCCAGTACTTC.

This chain joins TRBV18 and TRBJ2-7, with 8 bases aligning to TRBD1. Germline trimming cut 5 bases from V and 7 bases from J; bases unmatched to any gene: 7. Germline V CDR1 and CDR2: KGHSH, LQKENI. CDR3 size: 13 residues. CDR3 residues: CASSSDRAGEQYF. In DNA, the CDR3 is TGTGCCAGCTCATCGGACAGGGCGGGGGAGCAGTACTTC.

J is TRBJ2-1 and V is TRBV14, with D uncertain. There are 15 residues in the CDR3. V was pared by 0 bases and J by 2 bases, with 8 bases between. Germline V gene sequence: CDR1 SGHDN, CDR2 FVKESK. The CDR3 spells CASSQDWQAYNEQFF. The CDR3 nucleotides are TGTGCCAGCAGCCAAGATTGGCAGGCCTACAATGAGCAGTTCTTC.